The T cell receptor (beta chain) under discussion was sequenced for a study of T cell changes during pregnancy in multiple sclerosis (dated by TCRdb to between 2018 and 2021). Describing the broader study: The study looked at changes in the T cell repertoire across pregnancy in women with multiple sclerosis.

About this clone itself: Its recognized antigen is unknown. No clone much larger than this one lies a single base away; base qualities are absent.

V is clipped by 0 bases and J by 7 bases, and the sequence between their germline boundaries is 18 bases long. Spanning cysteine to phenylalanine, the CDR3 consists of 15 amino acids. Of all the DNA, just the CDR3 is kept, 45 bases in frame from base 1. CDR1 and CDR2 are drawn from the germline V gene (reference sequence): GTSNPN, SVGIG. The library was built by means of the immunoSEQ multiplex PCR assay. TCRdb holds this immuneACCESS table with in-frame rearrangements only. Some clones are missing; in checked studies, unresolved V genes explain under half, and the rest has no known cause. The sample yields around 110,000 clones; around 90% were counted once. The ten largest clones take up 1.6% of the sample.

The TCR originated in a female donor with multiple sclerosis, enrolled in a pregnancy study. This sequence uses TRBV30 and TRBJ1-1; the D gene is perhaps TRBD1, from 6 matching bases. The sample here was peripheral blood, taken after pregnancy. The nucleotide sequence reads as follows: TGTGCCTGGAGTGTACGGTCACAGGGAGAAGATGAAGCTTTCTTT. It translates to CAWSVRSQGEDEAFF.